The next 23 T cell receptor beta chains were all read from a single sample in a study of vaccination and CD4 T cells after COVID-19. Sequenced with the Oncomine TCR Beta short-read assay was DNA taken from cultured CD4+ T cells. After culture, CD4+ T cells served as the source for genomic DNA extraction. Each CDR3 protein is one row after TCRdb ran MiXCR on the PCR reads. Of approximately 9,900 distinct CDR3 sequences listed, around 42% are singletons. Their target antigens are unknown. The treatment here: roughly 11-day PBMC culture with coronavirus spike peptide pools or control peptides (ViraFEST assay). Researchers collected the unexposed donor's CD4+ T cells before the COVID-19 pandemic (2011-2018). Sequencing used CD4+ T cells from blood, cultured in vitro. These receptors came from a human donor in good health.

This clonotype was observed a handful of times. The V and J genes are TRBV20-1 and TRBJ2-2; no reliable D call. The length of the CDR3 is 15 residues. The ends were cut back, 2 bases at V and 6 bases at J, with 16 bases in the middle. Germline-derived CDR1 and CDR2 are DFQATT and SNEGSKA (reference sequence). The CDR3 nucleotides are TGCAGTGCTAGACGAGTAGAACGTGGGGCCGGGGAGCTGTTTTTT. Protein: CSARRVERGAGELFF.

The chain joins TRBV10-3 to TRBJ2-7; TRBD2 matches at 9 bases. The germline gives CDR1 ENHRY, CDR2 SYGVKD. With V trimmed by 0 bases and J by 2 bases, 8 bases remained unmatched. This CDR3 comprises 17 residues. The CDR3 DNA follows: TGTGCCATCAGTGAGTCTCTTGGACTAGCGATAACCTACGAGCAGTACTTC. It is translated as CAISESLGLAITYEQYF.

The CDR3 nucleotides read TGTGCCAGCAGGCCAAGTCTGGCAAAAACAGTTAACTATGGCTACACCTTC. This codes for CASRPSLAKTVNYGYTF. The chain uses TRBV21-1 and TRBJ1-2. TRBV21-1 is a known pseudogene. This CDR3 is built from 17 residues.

This clonotype was seen once. The chain uses TRBV7-9 and TRBJ2-7, with 9 positions matching TRBD2. With 2 bases clipped from V and 2 bases from J, the junction kept 4 bases outside the gene matches. Germline CDR1 and CDR2: SEHNR and FQNEAQ (reference sequence). The CDR3 has 15 amino acids. CDR3 DNA sequence: TGTGCCAGCAGCTTATCGGCGGGAGGGGCCTACGAGCAGTACTTC. Translated, it gives CASSLSAGGAYEQYF.

The V call is TRBV9, the J call TRBJ2-3, with D perhaps being TRBD1 or TRBD2 (5 bases each). Trimming pared 0 bases from V and 3 bases from J, leaving 8 bases between. The CDR3 extends over 14 amino acids. CDR1 is SGDLS, CDR2 YYNGEE, per germline. CDR3 sequence reads: CASSVGDLTDTQYF. CDR3 sequence (DNA): TGTGCCAGCAGCGTAGGGGACCTAACAGATACGCAGTATTTT. Full variable domain (outside the CDR3, taken from reference TRBV9 and TRBJ2-3): DSGVTQTPKHLITATGQRVTLRCSPRSGDLSVYWYQQSLDQGLQFLIQYYNGEERAKGNILERFSAQQFPDLHSELNLSSLELGDSALYFCASSVGDLTDTQYFGPGTRLTVL.

V gene TRBV5-4 combines with J gene TRBJ1-2, with a possible D match to TRBD1 (5 bases). The germline CDR1 and CDR2 sequences are SGHNT and YYREEE (reference sequence). The CDR3 spans 13 residues. Trimming removed 0 bases from V and 4 bases from J, with 7 bases in between. CDR3 DNA: TGTGCCAGCAGCTTGGTAGGGGCCTATGGCTACACCTTC. Translating gives CASSLVGAYGYTF. The full variable domain, its missing parts supplied by reference TRBV5-4 and TRBJ1-2, is ETGVTQSPTHLIKTRGQQVTLRCSSQSGHNTVSWYQQALGQGPQFIFQYYREEENGRGNFPPRFSGLQFPNYSSELNVNALELDDSALYLCASSLVGAYGYTFGSGTRLTVV.

The rearrangement uses TRBV2 and TRBJ1-1, with TRBD1 identical over 8 bases. The trim removed 7 bases at V and 8 bases at J, leaving 3 bases unmatched. Per the germline V gene, CDR1 is SNHLY and CDR2 is FYNNEI. The CDR3 consists of 11 residues. As DNA, the CDR3 is TGTGCCAGCACTGGGACAGGAGAAGCTTTCTTT. As protein: CASTGTGEAFF.

The chain has TRBV19 and TRBJ1-1, with TRBD1 as a possible D gene (6 bases). CDR3 length: 15 amino acids. Trimming took off 4 bases at V and 0 bases at J, with 12 bases between the two ends. Germline loops: CDR1 LNHDA, CDR2 SQIVND (reference sequence). The CDR3 loop is CASSTAGHVNTEAFF. In DNA form, the CDR3 reads TGTGCCAGTAGTACAGCGGGACACGTGAACACTGAAGCTTTCTTT.

The chain recombines TRBV7-2 with TRBJ2-7; D may be TRBD1 (5 bases). Germline values: CDR1 SGHTA, CDR2 FQGNSA. The CDR3 length is 14 residues. V was trimmed by 6 bases and J by 3 bases, leaving 15 bases between them. Here the CDR3 DNA reads TGTGCCAGCAGGCGGACCCTAACAGGCTACGAGCAGTACTTC. This translates into CASRRTLTGYEQYF.

This clonotype was detected once. The chain uses TRBV27 and TRBJ2-7; D may correspond to TRBD1 or TRBD2 (5 bases each). The V gene lost 4 bases and the J gene lost 1 base, with 11 bases spanning the gap. Germline assignment: CDR1 MNHEY and CDR2 SMNVEV (reference sequence). The CDR3 length is 14 residues. The CDR3 here is CASSSGTLSYEQYF. For the CDR3, the DNA is TGTGCCAGCAGTTCCGGGACCCTATCCTACGAGCAGTACTTC.

The sample holds one count of this clonotype. This chain links TRBV7-8 with TRBJ2-6; no definite D call. Germline V CDR1 and CDR2: SGHVS, FQNEAQ. Trimming removed 8 bases at V and 4 bases at J, with 6 bases between. The CDR3 runs to 12 residues. The CDR3 DNA follows: TGTGCCAGCCACCGGGGGGCCAACGTCCTGACTTTC. This gives the protein CASHRGANVLTF.

The V and J genes are TRBV27 and TRBJ2-3; D perhaps matches TRBD2 (6 bases). The CDR3 is made up of 13 amino acids. The ends were cut back, 4 bases at V and 4 bases at J, with 9 bases in the middle. Germline loops: CDR1 MNHEY, CDR2 SMNVEV (reference sequence). Here the CDR3 DNA reads TGTGCCAGCAGTTCTCGGGACTCAGATACGCAGTATTTT. Its protein is CASSSRDSDTQYF.

CDR3 region: CASSARLSSMNTEAFF. The CDR3 region has the DNA TGTGCCAGCAGTGCCCGCTTGTCATCTATGAACACTGAAGCTTTCTTT. This chain uses TRBV27 with TRBJ1-1, with D hard to call. Germline V gene data show CDR1 as MNHEY and CDR2 as SMNVEV (reference sequence). The CDR3 is 16 amino acids. Trimming left V 5 bases short and J 0 bases short, with 16 bases between.

The chain is built from TRBV27 and TRBJ1-4; D ambiguous. Deletions cut 3 bases from V and 8 bases from J, with 10 bases between. This CDR3 is built from 13 residues. CDR1 is MNHEY, CDR2 SMNVEV, per germline (reference sequence). The CDR3: CASSFRAREKLFF. In DNA, the CDR3 is TGTGCCAGCAGTTTCCGGGCTAGGGAAAAACTGTTTTTT.

The chain couples TRBV20-1 to TRBJ2-2; weak D call: TRBD1 (6 bases). The CDR3 spans 14 residues. V lost 5 bases and J lost 3, with 13 bases in between. Germline CDR1 DFQATT, CDR2 SNEGSKA (reference sequence). CDR3 DNA: TGCAGTGCTTACCTAGGACAGCACACCGGGGAGCTGTTTTTT. It yields the protein CSAYLGQHTGELFF.

CDR3: CASSVYRQGTSGREGHNEQFF. CDR3 coding DNA: TGTGCCAGCAGTGTCTACCGGCAGGGGACTAGCGGGAGGGAGGGCCACAATGAGCAGTTCTTC. The rearrangement links TRBV6-1 to TRBJ2-1; TRBD2 agrees at 16 bases. The V and J ends lost 4 bases and 5 bases, in that order; junction bases with no gene match: 17. The CDR3 length is 21 residues. Germline V gives CDR1 MNHNS, CDR2 SASEGT.

This chain joins TRBV4-2 and TRBJ1-5, with D unresolved. Germline values: CDR1 LGHNA, CDR2 YNFKEQ. Trimming left V 0 bases short and J 3 bases short, with 9 bases between. The CDR3 extends over 15 amino acids. CDR3 in DNA: TGTGCCAGCAGCCAAGATAGTGGGTACAATCAGCCCCAGCATTTT. Amino acids: CASSQDSGYNQPQHF.

This chain connects TRBV7-2 to TRBJ1-1; possibly TRBD1 for D (5 bases). Germline values: CDR1 SGHTA, CDR2 FQGNSA. The V gene lost 3 bases and the J gene lost 7 bases, with 12 bases spanning the gap. The CDR3 is 13 residues long. The chain's CDR3 is CASSLARVDEAFF. The CDR3 DNA reads as TGTGCCAGCAGCTTGGCCAGGGTGGATGAAGCTTTCTTT.

Only one count was recorded for this clonotype. The V gene is TRBV24-1, the J gene TRBJ2-2, with D possibly being TRBD1 (6 bases). CDR3 length equals 14 residues. Germline CDR1 reads KGHDR; CDR2 reads SFDVKD. V lost 10 bases and J 0 bases, leaving 11 bases between the germline ends. The CDR3 coding sequence is TGTGCCACGCAGGGGACCTCGAACACCGGGGAGCTGTTTTTT. It specifies CATQGTSNTGELFF.

This clonotype appeared a single time. A much larger clone is a single base away; this may be a read error. The CDR3, as DNA: TGTGCCAACAGCTTAGCGCGTTTCTCACCCTCGAACTATGGCTACACCTTC. It yields the protein CANSLARFSPSNYGYTF. The rearrangement links TRBV7-8 to TRBJ1-2; D is ambiguous. Germline CDR1 reads SGHVS; CDR2 reads FQNEAQ. This CDR3 region has 17 residues.

This chain's CDR3 is CASSRTSGNGELFF. In nucleotides, the CDR3 is TGTGCCAGCAGTCGGACTAGCGGGAACGGGGAGCTGTTTTTT. This chain uses TRBV6-1 with TRBJ2-2; 12 bases fit TRBD2. Germline V lookup: CDR1 MNHNS, CDR2 SASEGT. V lost 5 bases to trimming and J lost 7 bases; unmatched junction nucleotides: 2. This CDR3 has 14 residues.

V gene TRBV11-3 combines with J gene TRBJ2-3, with TRBD2 matching over 12 bases. V was clipped by 3 bases and J by 0 bases; unmatched bases: 1. Germline assignment: CDR1 SGHNT and CDR2 YENEEA. The CDR3 has 16 residues. The CDR3 loop is CASSLGTSGSTDTQYF. The CDR3 region has the DNA TGTGCCAGCAGCTTGGGGACTAGCGGGAGCACAGATACGCAGTATTTT. Filled out from reference TRBV11-3 and TRBJ2-3, the complete variable domain reads EAGVVQSPRYKIIEKKQPVAFWCNPISGHNTLYWYLQNLGQGPELLIRYENEEAVDDSQLPKDRFSAERLKGVDSTLKIQPAELGDSAVYLCASSLGTSGSTDTQYFGPGTRLTVL.

This clonotype was observed a single time. The genes are TRBV27 and TRBJ2-5; TRBD2 might be the D (6 bases). The CDR3 contains 13 residues. Trimming stripped 7 bases from V and 1 base from J, with 10 bases between. Germline V gene lookup returns CDR1 MNHEY and CDR2 SMNVEV (reference sequence). This chain's CDR3 is CASKGLTQETQYF. DNA for the CDR3: TGTGCCAGCAAAGGACTAACCCAAGAGACCCAGTACTTC.